This TCR beta chain was observed in a study of blood T cell repertoires in COVID-19. Study as a whole: Specimens from acute and convalescent COVID-19 originated in the United States, Italy and Spain.

The CDR3 runs 14 residues. The germline V and J ends were trimmed by 4 bases and 0 bases, with 11 bases remaining between them. CDR1 and CDR2 from the germline V gene are SGHRS and YFSETQ. In the study's own analysis: The authors estimated nucleated cell counts from reference gene primer amplification. Data came from immunoSEQ multiplex PCR; TCRdb stores just in-frame clones and leaves some out. From that table come the V and J calls and clone size; the DNA was used to work out D and trimming. In the table there are fewer than 400,000 clones, 85% of which are singletons. The sequence derives from a woman in her late teens or twenties with acute or convalescent COVID-19. The specimen was peripheral blood. The rearrangement joins TRBV5-1 to TRBJ2-7, with D hard to call. CDR3: CASSLTRSSYEQYF. CDR3 bases: TGCGCCAGCAGCCTGACAAGAAGCTCCTACGAGCAGTACTTC.